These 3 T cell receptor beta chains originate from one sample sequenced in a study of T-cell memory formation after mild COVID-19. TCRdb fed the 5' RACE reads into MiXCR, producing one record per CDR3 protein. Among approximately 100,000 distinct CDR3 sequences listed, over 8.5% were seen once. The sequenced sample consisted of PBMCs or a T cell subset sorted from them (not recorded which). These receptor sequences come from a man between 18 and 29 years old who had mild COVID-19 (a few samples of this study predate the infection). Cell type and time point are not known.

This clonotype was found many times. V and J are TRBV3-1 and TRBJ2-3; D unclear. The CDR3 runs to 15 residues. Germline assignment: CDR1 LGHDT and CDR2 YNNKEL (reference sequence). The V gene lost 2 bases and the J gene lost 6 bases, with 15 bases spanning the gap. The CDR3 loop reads CASSQINAQPDTQYF. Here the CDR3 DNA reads TGTGCCAGCAGCCAAATAAATGCGCAGCCGGATACGCAGTATTTT.

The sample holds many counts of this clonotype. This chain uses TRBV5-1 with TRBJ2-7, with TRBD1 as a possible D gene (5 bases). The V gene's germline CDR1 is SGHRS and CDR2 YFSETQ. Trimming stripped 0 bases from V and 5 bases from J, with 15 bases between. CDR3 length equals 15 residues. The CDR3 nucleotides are TGCGCCAGCAGCTTGGAAGGGCAGGGCAGCGACGAGCAGTACGTC. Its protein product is CASSLEGQGSDEQYV.

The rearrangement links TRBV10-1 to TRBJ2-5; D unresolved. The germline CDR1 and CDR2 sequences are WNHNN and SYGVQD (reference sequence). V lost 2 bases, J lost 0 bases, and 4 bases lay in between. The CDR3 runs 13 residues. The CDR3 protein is CASSEQYQETQYF. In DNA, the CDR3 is TGCGCCAGCAGTGAGCAGTACCAAGAGACCCAGTACTTC.